This paragraph covers one T cell receptor (beta chain) sequence. Clones were read by immunoSEQ multiplex PCR, and TCRdb kept only the in-frame ones, dropping some. The data hold around 76,000 clones, with roughly 88% observed a single time. Germline V gene data show CDR1 as MNHEY and CDR2 as SVGAGI. The V gene end was trimmed by 5 bases and the J gene end by 5 bases; junction bases not matched to a gene: 2. The CDR3 consists of 13 residues. The sample comes from a study of identifying expanded T cells in peripheral blood. No infections or other immune events were documented during collection. Sequenced material: blood. The sequence derives from a person between 18 and 75 years old in good health. The chain carries TRBV6-5 and TRBJ2-5; 10 bases align to TRBD1. The CDR3 sequence is CASSRQGAETQYF. In nucleotides, the CDR3 is TGTGCCAGCAGTCGACAGGGGGCGGAGACCCAGTACTTC.